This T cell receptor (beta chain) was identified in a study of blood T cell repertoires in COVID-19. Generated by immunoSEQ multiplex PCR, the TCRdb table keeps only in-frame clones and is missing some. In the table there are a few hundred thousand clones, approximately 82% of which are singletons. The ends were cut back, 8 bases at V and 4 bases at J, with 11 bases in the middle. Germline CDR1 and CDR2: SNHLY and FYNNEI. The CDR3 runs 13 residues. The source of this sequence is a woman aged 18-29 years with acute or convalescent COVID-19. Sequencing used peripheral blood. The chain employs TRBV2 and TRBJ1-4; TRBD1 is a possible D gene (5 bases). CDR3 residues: CASQQAFNEKLFF. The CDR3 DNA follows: TGTGCCAGCCAACAGGCCTTTAATGAAAAACTGTTTTTT.